A single sample gave rise to the 30 T cell receptor beta chains below, sequenced in a study of cytomegalovirus exposure and HLA in healthy donors (dated by TCRdb to about 2017). Preparation of the library involved the immunoSEQ multiplex PCR assay. This immuneACCESS table, as held by TCRdb, lists in-frame sequences with V and J called but not all clones. Of the missing ones, under half trace to an unresolved V gene in checked studies; the others have no known cause. Recorded for this sample are over 200,000 clones; around 88% of them occurred a single time. The ten top clones hold about 3% of the sample. Sequencing was done on a sample of PBMCs. The receptors stem from a woman between 18 and 30 years old in good health and CMV-seronegative.

This chain uses TRBV11-3 with TRBJ2-2, with D maybe TRBD1 (6 bases). The CDR3 is 15 residues long. The V end was cut by 5 bases, the J end by 1 base, with 11 bases between. Germline CDR1 and CDR2: SGHNT and YENEEA. In nucleotides, the CDR3 is TGTGCCAGCAGCCGACAGGTGGGGAACACCGGGGAGCTGTTTTTT. Translating gives CASSRQVGNTGELFF.

This chain connects TRBV9 to TRBJ2-1; 7 positions agree with TRBD2. The germline V gene has CDR1 SGDLS and CDR2 YYNGEE. V lost 0 bases to trimming and J lost 4 bases; unmatched junction nucleotides: 4. This CDR3 is 15 amino acids long. CDR3 nucleotides: TGTGCCAGCAGCGTAGGGACTAGTCAATACAATGAGCAGTTCTTC. Its protein is CASSVGTSQYNEQFF.

The genes are TRBV27 and TRBJ2-7; maybe TRBD1 (5 bases). Trimming removed 0 bases at V and 0 bases at J, with 12 bases between. CDR1 is MNHEY and CDR2 is SMNVEV in the germline V gene (reference sequence). There are 16 residues in the CDR3. The CDR3 nucleotides are TGTGCCAGCAGTTTATCGGTGGACACCGTCTCCTACGAGCAGTACTTC. Translated, it gives CASSLSVDTVSYEQYF.

The gene calls are TRBV29-1 and TRBJ2-7; the match to TRBD1 covers 8 bases. CDR1 is SQVTM, CDR2 ANQGSEA, per germline. The CDR3 is 13 amino acids. With 4 bases clipped from V and 5 bases from J, the junction kept 7 bases outside the gene matches. CDR3 bases: TGCAGCGTTGCCTGGACAGGGTTCGACGAGCAGTACTTC. It translates to CSVAWTGFDEQYF.

The chain is built from TRBV2 and TRBJ2-3, with TRBD1 identical over 9 bases. The CDR3 contains 15 residues. The germline CDR1 and CDR2 sequences are SNHLY and FYNNEI. The V gene end was trimmed by 6 bases and the J gene end by 2 bases; junction bases not matched to a gene: 6. The CDR3 sequence is CASSSGTGTTDTQYF. The CDR3 nucleotides read TGTGCCAGCAGCTCCGGGACAGGGACCACAGATACGCAGTATTTT.

The chain is built from TRBV4-1 and TRBJ2-5; 13 bases align to TRBD2. The CDR3 sequence is 17 residues long. Germline CDR1 and CDR2: MGHRA and YSYEKL. J lost 3 bases, V lost 2 bases, and 6 bases had no gene match. The CDR3 region has the DNA TGCGCCAGCAGCCAACAACTAGGACTAGCGGGAGAAGAGACCCAGTACTTC. It codes for CASSQQLGLAGEETQYF.

The count of this clone is one. V and J are TRBV6-1 and TRBJ2-1; D might be TRBD2 (6 bases). Germline CDR1 is MNHNS and CDR2 is SASEGT. The CDR3 is 13 amino acids. V was cut by 0 bases and J by 15 bases, with 15 bases left in between. Here the CDR3 DNA reads TGTGCCAGCAGTGAAGCGCTTTCGGGAGTGCGGTTCTTC. Translating it yields CASSEALSGVRFF.

The genes are TRBV27 and TRBJ2-7; maybe TRBD1 (5 bases). V shed 8 bases and J shed 1 base, with 15 bases lying between them. This CDR3 is 14 amino acids long. Germline V gene sequence: CDR1 MNHEY, CDR2 SMNVEV (reference sequence). The CDR3 here is CASSDHRKSYEQYF. Written as DNA, the CDR3 is TGTGCCAGCTCCGACCACAGGAAGTCCTACGAGCAGTACTTC.

This chain uses TRBV30 with TRBJ2-7; D is unclear. V lost 2 bases, J lost 2 bases, and 7 bases lay in between. This CDR3 is built from 12 residues. In germline, CDR1 is GTSNPN, CDR2 SVGIG (reference sequence). The CDR3 DNA reads as TGTGCCTGGAGTTTTCTCCCCTACGAGCAGTACTTC. Its translation: CAWSFLPYEQYF.

For the CDR3, the DNA is TGCGCCAGCAGCCAAGACTTACCGGGACTAGCGGGAGGAAGAAACAATGAGCAGTTCTTC. Its protein is CASSQDLPGLAGGRNNEQFF. The V and J genes are TRBV4-3 and TRBJ2-1; 15 bases map to TRBD2. The CDR3 consists of 20 residues. J was trimmed by 5 bases and V by 0 bases; bases with no gene match: 11. Looked up from germline, CDR1 is LGHNA and CDR2 is YSLEER.

This clone has only a few counts. The chain recombines TRBV18 with TRBJ1-5; D perhaps matches TRBD1 (5 bases). Trimming removed 4 bases at V and 5 bases at J, with 9 bases between. The CDR3 extends over 13 amino acids. Germline values: CDR1 KGHSH, CDR2 LQKENI. The CDR3 region has the DNA TGTGCCAGCTCACTAGCCAGGGATCAGCCCCAGCATTTT. Residues: CASSLARDQPQHF.

The chain joins TRBV4-1 to TRBJ1-1; D uncertain. Trimming pared 2 bases from V and 12 bases from J, leaving 16 bases between. The CDR3 extends over 13 amino acids. Germline V gives CDR1 MGHRA, CDR2 YSYEKL. CDR3 loop: CASSQPGKTTSFF. DNA of the CDR3: TGCGCCAGCAGCCAACCCGGGAAAACGACATCTTTCTTT.

The CDR3 nucleotides read TGTGCCAGCAGCTTAGGTGTTGGGGGTAGCGGATACAATGAGCAGTTCTTC. This sequence encodes CASSLGVGGSGYNEQFF. V and J are TRBV7-6 and TRBJ2-1, with a weak D call TRBD2 (6 bases). V shed 1 base and J shed 4 bases, with 17 bases lying between them. The length of the CDR3 is 17 residues. The germline CDR1 and CDR2 sequences are SGHVS and FNYEAQ.

The chain is built from TRBV4-1 and TRBJ2-7; D uncertain. CDR1 is MGHRA and CDR2 is YSYEKL in the germline V gene. This CDR3 spans 13 amino acids. V lost 1 base and J 4 bases, leaving 8 bases between the germline ends. The CDR3 DNA follows: TGCGCCAGCAGCCAAGGGCCCTCGTACGAGCAGTACTTC. This codes for CASSQGPSYEQYF.

The V and J genes are TRBV11-2 and TRBJ2-7; 9 nucleotides match TRBD1. From germline, CDR1 is SGHAT and CDR2 FQNNGV. The CDR3 runs 15 residues. With 6 bases clipped from V and 0 bases from J, the junction kept 6 bases outside the gene matches. CDR3 nucleotide sequence: TGTGCCAGCAGTGATACAGGGGGCAACTCCTACGAGCAGTACTTC. This codes for CASSDTGGNSYEQYF.

V is TRBV29-1 and J is TRBJ1-1; tentatively, D is TRBD1 (6 bases). The CDR3 runs to 13 residues. The germline V and J ends were trimmed by 6 bases and 1 base, with 12 bases remaining between them. The germline CDR1 and CDR2 sequences are SQVTM and ANQGSEA. CDR3 loop: CSVGGGQNTEAFF. As DNA, the CDR3 is TGCAGCGTCGGGGGGGGACAGAACACTGAAGCTTTCTTT.

V and J are TRBV10-3 and TRBJ2-7, with a weak D call TRBD1 (5 bases). The CDR3 is 14 amino acids. The V end lost 5 bases, the J end lost 7 bases, and 18 bases lay between the germline ends. CDR1 is ENHRY, CDR2 SYGVKD, per germline. The CDR3: CAISQGEAFTEQYF. CDR3 nucleotide sequence: TGTGCCATCAGTCAGGGCGAAGCCTTTACAGAGCAGTACTTC.

The chain is built from TRBV28 and TRBJ2-5, with D possibly matching TRBD1 (6 bases). Germline V gene lookup returns CDR1 MDHEN and CDR2 SYDVKM. V was cut by 4 bases and J by 2 bases, with 14 bases left in between. The CDR3 is 15 residues long. The CDR3 is CASSSMGAGQETQYF. The CDR3 DNA sequence: TGTGCCAGCAGTTCCATGGGGGCAGGTCAAGAGACCCAGTACTTC.

The J gene is TRBJ2-1, the V gene TRBV7-3; 12 bases map to TRBD2. The germline CDR1 and CDR2 sequences are SGHTA and FQGTGA. This CDR3 region has 14 residues. The V and J ends lost 5 bases and 7 bases, in that order; junction bases with no gene match: 3. The CDR3 region is CASSLGLAGNEQFF. DNA for the CDR3: TGTGCCAGCAGCCTTGGACTAGCGGGGAATGAGCAGTTCTTC.

CDR3 residues: CASTTADRVHTF. CDR3 DNA: TGTGCCAGCACAACTGCGGACAGGGTGCACACCTTC. The chain is built from TRBV18 and TRBJ1-2, with 8 bases identical to TRBD1. The CDR3 spans 12 residues. V trimming: 8 bases; J trimming: 12 bases; junction bases outside the gene matches: 11. Germline loops: CDR1 KGHSH, CDR2 LQKENI.

The CDR3 region is CASILIPSRSSSYEQYF. For the CDR3, the DNA is TGTGCCAGCATCCTCATCCCCAGCCGGAGTAGCTCCTACGAGCAGTACTTC. The J gene is TRBJ2-7, the V gene TRBV7-9; no reliable D call. The CDR3 is made up of 17 amino acids. The germline V gene encodes CDR1 SEHNR and CDR2 FQNEAQ (reference sequence). V lost 7 bases and J lost 0, with 22 bases in between.

The chain combines TRBV5-6 with TRBJ1-1; D uncertain. CDR1 SGHDT and CDR2 YYEEEE come from the germline V gene. With 1 base removed from V and 5 bases from J, the gap between germline ends came to 12 bases. The CDR3 contains 14 residues. The CDR3 region has the DNA TGTGCCAGCAGCTTGCCGGGGAGAAGGACTGAAGCTTTCTTT. Protein: CASSLPGRRTEAFF.

This chain uses TRBV10-3 with TRBJ2-7, with D uncertain. From germline, CDR1 is ENHRY and CDR2 SYGVKD. CDR3 length: 11 amino acids. Trimming shortened V by 3 bases and J by 4 bases, and 4 bases separated the two germline ends. The CDR3 DNA follows: TGTGCCATCAGTGACGGTTACGAGCAGTACTTC. Amino acid sequence: CAISDGYEQYF.

This chain joins TRBV4-3 and TRBJ2-2, with 9 bases that match TRBD2. CDR3 length equals 16 residues. Germline CDR1 LGHNA, CDR2 YSLEER. V lost 5 bases and J lost 4; bases outside the gene matches: 8. This chain's CDR3 is CASSTLAGVGTGELFF. The CDR3 DNA sequence: TGCGCCAGCAGCACCTTAGCGGGAGTGGGCACCGGGGAGCTGTTTTTT.

The chain is built from TRBV27 and TRBJ1-2; tentatively, D is TRBD1 (6 bases). Trimming shortened V by 7 bases and J by 2 bases, and 11 bases separated the two germline ends. There are 13 residues in the CDR3. Germline V gene sequence: CDR1 MNHEY, CDR2 SMNVEV (reference sequence). The CDR3 region is CASTSGANYGYTF. CDR3 DNA sequence: TGTGCCAGCACCTCAGGGGCCAACTATGGCTACACCTTC.

V gene TRBV6-1 combines with J gene TRBJ2-6; D remains ambiguous. Between the trimmed V and J ends, which lost 6 bases and 0 bases, there was a span of 9 bases. Germline V lookup: CDR1 MNHNS, CDR2 SASEGT. The CDR3 length is 15 residues. The CDR3 sequence is CASSYSSSGANVLTF. The CDR3 nucleotides read TGTGCCAGCAGCTACAGCAGCTCTGGGGCCAACGTCCTGACTTTC.

This clone was observed a handful of times. The gene calls are TRBV2 and TRBJ2-7; perhaps TRBD2 as D (7 bases). Germline loops: CDR1 SNHLY, CDR2 FYNNEI. This CDR3 region has 12 residues. V was trimmed by 8 bases and J by 5 bases, leaving 13 bases between them. This chain's CDR3 is CASGGAGDEQYF. As DNA, the CDR3 is TGTGCCAGCGGGGGGGCAGGCGACGAGCAGTACTTC.

The chain has TRBV28 and TRBJ2-2, with TRBD1 matching over 11 bases. V dropped 6 bases and J dropped 7; count of bases not matched to a gene: 4. In germline, CDR1 is MDHEN, CDR2 SYDVKM. The CDR3 extends over 14 amino acids. CDR3 in amino acids: CASRRTGGGGELFF. In DNA form, the CDR3 reads TGTGCCAGCAGACGGACAGGGGGCGGCGGGGAGCTGTTTTTT.

This chain joins TRBV27 and TRBJ2-7; 7 bases align to TRBD2. CDR1 is MNHEY and CDR2 is SMNVEV in the germline V gene (reference sequence). This CDR3 is 16 amino acids long. V was pared by 5 bases and J by 0 bases, with 10 bases of the junction left unmatched. In nucleotides, the CDR3 is TGTGCCAGCAGTCCGATACTAGCGACCAGCTCCTACGAGCAGTACTTC. Its translation: CASSPILATSSYEQYF.

The genes are TRBV2 and TRBJ1-2; maybe TRBD1 (5 bases). The V gene lost 1 base and the J gene lost 4 bases, with 7 bases spanning the gap. The CDR3 extends over 13 amino acids. Germline V gene data show CDR1 as SNHLY and CDR2 as FYNNEI. CDR3 nucleotides: TGTGCCAGCAGTGAAGAAGGGGCCTATGGCTACACCTTC. Encoded protein: CASSEEGAYGYTF.